This T cell receptor (beta chain) was obtained from a study of CD8 T cells in Susac syndrome. Random hexamers were used to reverse transcribe roughly 0.45 to 1 ug of RNA. TCRdb reanalysed the immunoSEQ multiplex PCR reads using MiXCR and keeps one entry per CDR3 protein. The sample holds roughly 130,000 distinct CDR3 sequences; 90% to 95% are singletons and the top ten take 0.09% to 0.15%. The germline gives CDR1 SNHLY, CDR2 FYNNEI. V was cut by 8 bases and J by 2 bases, with 17 bases left in between. This CDR3 is built from 15 residues. The clonotype was recovered from a human donor in good health. The rearrangement joins TRBV2 to TRBJ2-3, with D tentatively TRBD1 (7 bases). Sequencing used CD4+ T cells from PBMCs. CDR3 sequence (DNA): TGTGCCAGCCGGCGGGGCAGGGGGTTCACAGATACGCAGTATTTT. Its protein product is CASRRGRGFTDTQYF.